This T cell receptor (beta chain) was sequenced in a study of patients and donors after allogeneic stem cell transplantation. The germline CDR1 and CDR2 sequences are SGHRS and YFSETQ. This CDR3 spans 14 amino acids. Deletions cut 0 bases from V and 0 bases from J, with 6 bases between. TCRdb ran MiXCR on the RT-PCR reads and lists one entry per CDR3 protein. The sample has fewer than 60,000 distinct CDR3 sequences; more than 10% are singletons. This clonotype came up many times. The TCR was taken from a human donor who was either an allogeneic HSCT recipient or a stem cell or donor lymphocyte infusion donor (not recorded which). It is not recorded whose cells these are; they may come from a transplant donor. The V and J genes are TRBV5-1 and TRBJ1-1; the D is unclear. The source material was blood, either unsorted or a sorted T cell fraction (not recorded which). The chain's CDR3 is CASSLVPVNTEAFF. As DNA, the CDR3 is TGCGCCAGCAGCTTGGTGCCGGTGAACACTGAAGCTTTCTTT.